This TCR beta chain was documented in a study of blood T cell repertoires in COVID-19. As for the study in general: T cells, B-cell-depleted T cells, or PBMCs supplied cDNA or gDNA.

During active infection, Seattle patients enrolled and were then monitored through disease. Trimming removed 4 bases from V and 5 bases from J; junction bases left unmatched: 13. Germline V gene lookup returns CDR1 SGHRS and CDR2 YFSETQ. The length of the CDR3 is 16 residues. In the study's own analysis: Estimates of nucleated cell counts were drawn from the amplification of reference gene primers. Here immunoSEQ multiplex PCR was the method, and the copy in TCRdb shows in-frame clones only, minus some. From that table come the V and J calls and clone size; the DNA was used to work out D and trimming. The table shows fewer than 250,000 clones, with approximately 80% occurring only once.

The rearrangement uses TRBV5-1 and TRBJ2-5, with 8 bases matching TRBD1. The receptor's source is a woman older than 75 with COVID-19, enrolled during active disease. The sequenced sample was peripheral blood. CDR3 region: CASSPAGTGRRETQYF. CDR3 sequence (DNA): TGCGCCAGCAGCCCGGCCGGGACAGGCCGGCGGGAGACCCAGTACTTC.